This T cell receptor beta chain was sequenced for a study of T cells after yellow fever vaccination. Study conclusions and caveats: Weaker overall was a secondary response that nonetheless peaked faster, on day 5 versus 15. Sorted repertoires could include abundant contaminating clonotypes from bulk cells. Subsequent to the booster, the majority of primary-vaccination clones reappeared (about 97% CD4, approximately 90% CD8). Some clonotypes were seen in both the CD4 and the CD8 compartments. These made up a small share and likely arose from convergent recombination.

TCRdb called the 5' RACE reads again in MiXCR, with one record for every CDR3 protein. The sample yields 150,000 to 200,000 distinct CDR3 sequences, approximately 6.8% seen once. This clonotype was seen ten or more times. Antigen unknown. V was clipped by 2 bases and J by 2 bases, with 9 bases between them. Looked up from germline, CDR1 is SGHVS and CDR2 is FQNEAQ. This CDR3 region has 15 residues. Source: CD4+ T cells sorted from PBMCs, taken 5 days after the first yellow fever vaccination. V gene TRBV7-8 combines with J gene TRBJ2-2; D is unresolved. The receptor was derived from a man between 18 and 29 years old who received the YFV17D yellow fever vaccine. In DNA, the CDR3 is TGTGCCAGCAGCTTAAGCCGACTCAACACCGGGGAGCTGTTTTTT. Translation gives CASSLSRLNTGELFF. Drawing the rest from reference TRBV7-8 and TRBJ2-2, the complete variable domain is GAGVSQSPRYKVAKRGQDVALRCDPISGHVSLFWYQQALGQGPEFLTYFQNEAQLDKSGLPSDRFFAERPEGSVSTLKIQRTQQEDSAVYLCASSLSRLNTGELFFGEGSRLTVL.